A selection of T cell receptor beta chains follows, all from one sample in a study of blood T cell repertoires in COVID-19. Data came from immunoSEQ multiplex PCR; TCRdb stores just in-frame clones and leaves some out. The repertoire holds approximately 310,000 clones, with roughly 85% as singletons. What was sequenced was PBMCs or T cells enriched from blood (not recorded which). Every receptor here comes from a man aged 30 to 45 who had recovered from COVID-19. Both conserved end residues are part of each CDR3.

V | CDR3
TRBV4-2 | CASSQPREGNTIYF
TRBV5-1 | CASSSDSGGAREQYF
TRBV7-2 | CASSQGVGYTEAFF
TRBV30 | CAWSKNRVVGNTIYF
TRBV4-2 | CASSQEYRVASGNTIYF
TRBV3-1/TRBV3-2 | CASSGTGDSGNTIYF
TRBV9 | CASSVGGGRAYEQYF
TRBV7-2 | CASSPTGELFF
TRBV5-1 | CASSFGQGSNQPQHF
TRBV9 | CASSGSGSEYNEQFF
TRBV27 | CASSLSWRYGYTF
TRBV5-1 | CASSWTGGEGFSYNEQFF
TRBV7-9 | CASSLERVRGNTIYF
TRBV7-9 | CASSLQGITTNEQFF
TRBV28 | CASSSKAGGYSGANVLTF